Below are 32 T cell receptor beta chains sequenced from a single sample in a study of T cells in Graves' hyperthyroidism and ophthalmopathy. Researchers took RNA transcripts and amplified the TCR beta CDR3 regions from them. First-round RT-PCR of the TCR CDR3 relied on the HTBI primer set. TCRdb recomputed calls from the multiplex PCR reads with MiXCR, one row per CDR3 protein. The table has a few hundred thousand distinct CDR3 sequences, around 20% seen once. The specimen sequenced was blood. These receptors originate from a man aged 25-45 years with Graves' ophthalmopathy.

Only a few counts were recorded for this clonotype. The gene calls are TRBV7-8 and TRBJ2-1, with 10 positions matching TRBD2. Trimming at V came to 5 bases and at J to 4 bases, leaving 8 bases not matched to a gene. This CDR3 is 16 amino acids long. CDR1 is SGHVS, CDR2 FQNEAQ, per germline. CDR3 loop: CASSIPRTSGYNEQFF. For the CDR3, the DNA is TGTGCCAGCAGCATACCCCGGACTAGCGGATACAATGAGCAGTTCTTC.

This clonotype was observed a handful of times. This chain links TRBV18 with TRBJ2-3, with D perhaps matching TRBD2 (7 bases). The CDR3 is made up of 16 amino acids. Trimming took off 1 base at V and 1 base at J, with 12 bases between the two ends. Per germline, CDR1 KGHSH and CDR2 LQKENI. The CDR3 DNA reads TGTGCCAGCTCACCACGGGGGGGCTTCGGCACAGATACGCAGTATTTT. Translated, it gives CASSPRGGFGTDTQYF.

This clonotype was seen a few times. This sequence joins TRBV29-1 and TRBJ2-5, with D hard to call. The CDR3 covers 13 residues. V was shortened by 7 bases and J by 5 bases, with 17 bases between the two germline ends. Germline assignment: CDR1 SQVTM and CDR2 ANQGSEA. CDR3 region: CSAETPLGETQYF. The CDR3 DNA sequence: TGCAGCGCTGAGACTCCCCTTGGGGAGACCCAGTACTTC.

This clonotype was observed a single time. The chain combines TRBV19 with TRBJ2-2, with D possibly being TRBD2 (6 bases). This CDR3 contains 14 residues. Trimming pared 5 bases from V and 2 bases from J, leaving 9 bases between. Germline V CDR1 and CDR2: LNHDA, SQIVND (reference sequence). Here the CDR3 reads CASSLRENTGELFF. CDR3 coding DNA: TGTGCCAGTAGTCTGCGGGAAAACACCGGGGAGCTGTTTTTT.

The chain recombines TRBV7-9 with TRBJ2-5, with 10 bases fitting TRBD2. The CDR3 loop spans 15 amino acids. J lost 1 base, V lost 5 bases, and 4 bases had no gene match. CDR1 is SEHNR and CDR2 is FQNEAQ in the germline V gene (reference sequence). For the CDR3, the DNA is TGTGCCAGCAGCCGGACTAGCGGCTTCCAAGAGACCCAGTACTTC. Its protein product is CASSRTSGFQETQYF. The complete variable domain, with remaining parts taken from reference TRBV7-9 and TRBJ2-5, reads DTGVSQNPRHKITKRGQNVTFRCDPISEHNRLYWYRQTLGQGPEFLTYFQNEAQLEKSRLLSDRFSAERPKGSFSTLEIQRTEQGDSAMYLCASSRTSGFQETQYFGPGTRLLVL.

This clonotype was picked up a small number of times. The rearrangement uses TRBV20-1 and TRBJ2-3, with D perhaps TRBD1 or TRBD2 (5 bases each). The germline gives CDR1 DFQATT, CDR2 SNEGSKA (reference sequence). This CDR3 region has 13 residues. Between the trimmed V and J ends, which lost 6 bases and 7 bases, there was a span of 17 bases. DNA for the CDR3: TGCAGTGCCCCAGGACAAGGAGGAAATACGCAGTATTTT. Protein product: CSAPGQGGNTQYF.

This clonotype has a handful of counts. The chain links TRBV18 to TRBJ2-1, with 10 positions matching TRBD1. Germline V gives CDR1 KGHSH, CDR2 LQKENI. V dropped 4 bases and J dropped 6; count of bases not matched to a gene: 9. This CDR3 is built from 16 residues. CDR3 DNA: TGTGCCAGCTCACGGGAGGGACAGGGGATCCGCAATGAGCAGTTCTTC. Its translation: CASSREGQGIRNEQFF.

This chain joins TRBV12-3 or TRBV12-4 and TRBJ1-5, with D uncertain. V was shortened by 4 bases and J by 7 bases, with 11 bases between the two germline ends. There are 13 residues in the CDR3. CDR3 loop: CASSSQLEQPQHF. The DNA for the CDR3 is TGTGCCAGCAGTTCTCAGTTGGAACAGCCCCAGCATTTT.

The rearrangement uses TRBV2 and TRBJ2-3, with 13 bases fitting TRBD2. Germline V gene lookup returns CDR1 SNHLY and CDR2 FYNNEI. V lost 7 bases and J lost 7; bases outside the gene matches: 8. The CDR3 length is 15 residues. The CDR3 here is CASKFSGLAGNTQYF. The DNA of the CDR3 is TGTGCCAGCAAGTTTTCGGGACTAGCGGGAAATACGCAGTATTTT.

This clonotype was recorded at least ten times. The J gene is TRBJ2-6, the V gene TRBV11-1, with TRBD1 matching over 9 bases. Germline V gene data show CDR1 as SGHAT and CDR2 as FQDESV (reference sequence). After removal of 5 bases from V and 1 base from J, the junction contained 6 bases not matched to a gene. The CDR3 sequence is 17 residues long. For the CDR3, the DNA is TGTGCCAGCAGCCGGGACAGGGTTCAATCTGGGGCCAACGTCCTGACTTTC. It yields the protein CASSRDRVQSGANVLTF.

This clonotype was seen a handful of times. This CDR3 is CATSRRYPGADRYDTKYVVQYF. CDR3 sequence (DNA): TGTGCCACCAGCAGAAGGTACCCGGGGGCGGACAGATACGACACTAAATACGTGGTGCAGTATTTT. This chain connects TRBV15 to TRBJ2-3; D assignment may be TRBD1 or TRBD2 (6 bases each). This CDR3 spans 22 amino acids. The germline V gene has CDR1 LNHNV and CDR2 YYDKDF (reference sequence). V was pared by 2 bases and J by 11 bases, with 41 bases between. Variable domain in full (rest from reference TRBV15 and TRBJ2-3): DAMVIQNPRYQVTQFGKPVTLSCSQTLNHNVMYWYQQKSSQAPKLLFHYYDKDFNNEADTPDNFQSRRPNTSFCFLDIRSPGLGDTAMYLCATSRRYPGADRYDTKYVVQYFGPGTRLTVL.

The chain carries TRBV27 and TRBJ2-7; D uncertain. The V gene lost 5 bases and the J gene lost 3 bases, with 8 bases spanning the gap. CDR3 size: 12 residues. The germline gives CDR1 MNHEY, CDR2 SMNVEV (reference sequence). Written as DNA, the CDR3 is TGTGCCAGCAGTGTTTACGGCTACGAGCAGTACTTC. Residues: CASSVYGYEQYF.

This clonotype was detected ten times or more. This chain uses TRBV7-9 with TRBJ2-3; D remains ambiguous. The ends were cut back, 2 bases at V and 1 base at J, with 10 bases in the middle. The CDR3 totals 15 residues. Germline lookup yields CDR1 SEHNR and CDR2 FQNEAQ (reference sequence). The CDR3: CASSLMAGGTDTQYF. The DNA of the CDR3 is TGTGCCAGCAGCTTAATGGCAGGAGGCACAGATACGCAGTATTTT.

This clonotype has a count of ten or more. This chain uses TRBV27 with TRBJ1-1; perhaps TRBD1 as D (5 bases). V was pared by 2 bases and J by 13 bases, with 11 bases between. Germline V CDR1 and CDR2: MNHEY, SMNVEV (reference sequence). The length of the CDR3 is 11 residues. The CDR3 reads CASSLTGEGFF. CDR3 bases: TGTGCCAGCAGTTTAACAGGAGAGGGTTTCTTT.

This clonotype was counted only a few times. The J gene is TRBJ2-7, the V gene TRBV11-2; perhaps TRBD2 as D (5 bases). CDR3 length equals 13 residues. V was clipped by 5 bases and J by 0 bases, with 8 bases between them. Germline CDR1 is SGHAT and CDR2 is FQNNGV. CDR3 protein: CASSTTSSYEQYF. CDR3 coding DNA: TGTGCCAGCAGCACCACTAGCTCCTACGAGCAGTACTTC. Full variable domain (outside the CDR3, taken from reference TRBV11-2 and TRBJ2-7): EAGVAQSPRYKIIEKRQSVAFWCNPISGHATLYWYQQILGQGPKLLIQFQNNGVVDDSQLPKDRFSAERLKGVDSTLKIQPAKLEDSAVYLCASSTTSSYEQYFGPGTRLTVT.

This clonotype was seen a single time. The chain links TRBV7-9 to TRBJ2-3, with D possibly called TRBD1 or TRBD2 (5 bases each). Germline V gene lookup returns CDR1 SEHNR and CDR2 FQNEAQ (reference sequence). This CDR3 spans 17 amino acids. V lost 1 base, J lost 8 bases, and 22 bases lay in between. The DNA for the CDR3 is TGTGCCAGCAGCTTAGGCCTTGCCGGAGCCGGGGCCGGTACGCAGTATTTT. Amino acids: CASSLGLAGAGAGTQYF.

This sequence joins TRBV5-4 and TRBJ2-7, with 7 positions matching TRBD1. After removal of 4 bases from V and 0 bases from J, the junction contained 7 bases not matched to a gene. The CDR3 covers 15 residues. CDR1 is SGHNT, CDR2 YYREEE, per germline (reference sequence). In DNA, the CDR3 is TGTGCCAGCAGCATCGGGACAGAGAACTCCTACGAGCAGTACTTC. The encoded protein is CASSIGTENSYEQYF.

This clonotype was counted once. The chain combines TRBV29-1 with TRBJ2-1; TRBD2 matches at 9 bases. V trimming: 4 bases; J trimming: 9 bases; junction bases outside the gene matches: 7. CDR3 length equals 13 residues. Germline loops: CDR1 SQVTM, CDR2 ANQGSEA. The CDR3 DNA is TGCAGCGTTGGCCTAGCGGGAAATAGTGAGCAGTTCTTC. This translates into CSVGLAGNSEQFF.

This clonotype came up many times. CDR3 loop: CASSQDWGGNTEAFF. CDR3 sequence (DNA): TGTGCCAGCAGCCAAGATTGGGGAGGTAACACTGAAGCTTTCTTT. The chain couples TRBV4-2 to TRBJ1-1, with D unresolved. Germline V gives CDR1 LGHNA, CDR2 YNFKEQ. This CDR3 contains 15 residues. The V gene lost 0 bases and the J gene lost 2 bases, with 10 bases spanning the gap.

V is TRBV6-1 and J is TRBJ1-6; D perhaps matches TRBD1 (6 bases). Germline V CDR1 and CDR2: MNHNS, SASEGT. Trimming removed 6 bases from V and 9 bases from J, with 18 bases in between. There are 15 residues in the CDR3. The DNA for the CDR3 is TGTGCCAGCAGAAACGGGACACCCGGAAGTTCACCCCTCCACTTT. As protein: CASRNGTPGSSPLHF.

This sequence joins TRBV7-9 and TRBJ1-2; D is unresolved. The CDR3 is 12 amino acids. V lost 8 bases and J lost 5, with 12 bases in between. The germline V gene has CDR1 SEHNR and CDR2 FQNEAQ (reference sequence). CDR3 sequence (DNA): TGTGCCAGCTTCGGGCCAATTTATGGCTACACCTTC. Translated, it gives CASFGPIYGYTF.

This clonotype was observed at least ten times. The chain joins TRBV20-1 to TRBJ2-7, with 10 bases lining up with TRBD2. CDR1 is DFQATT and CDR2 is SNEGSKA in the germline V gene (reference sequence). CDR3 length: 19 residues. Trimming at V came to 6 bases and at J to 2 bases, leaving 22 bases not matched to a gene. CDR3 sequence (DNA): TGCAGTGCCAGTCCCCTCAGCGGGCTAGCGGGGGCCGAGGCCTACGAGCAGTACTTC. This sequence encodes CSASPLSGLAGAEAYEQYF.

The V call is TRBV6-5, the J call TRBJ1-1; D is uncertain. This CDR3 has 15 amino acids. V lost 2 bases, J lost 1 base, and 11 bases lay in between. Germline V gene data show CDR1 as MNHEY and CDR2 as SVGAGI. The CDR3 DNA sequence: TGTGCCAGCAGTTACGGTCCGGTGGGGAACACTGAAGCTTTCTTT. Residues: CASSYGPVGNTEAFF.

The V and J genes are TRBV30 and TRBJ2-7; 11 bases are shared with TRBD2. Germline CDR1 is GTSNPN and CDR2 is SVGIG (reference sequence). Unmatched junction bases numbered 12, after V lost 3 bases and J lost 5 bases. The CDR3 consists of 16 residues. CDR3 nucleotide sequence: TGTGCCTGGAGCACAAGTTCCCTAGCGGGAGGCGACGAGCAGTACTTC. It yields the protein CAWSTSSLAGGDEQYF.

In this sample, this clonotype turned up a few times. The chain recombines TRBV28 with TRBJ2-7; D uncertain. The CDR3 spans 18 residues. Germline CDR1 and CDR2: MDHEN and SYDVKM. Between the trimmed V and J ends, which lost 4 bases and 4 bases, there was a span of 26 bases. The CDR3 protein is CASSSQRRPAEMGYEQYF. Written as DNA, the CDR3 is TGTGCCAGCAGTTCCCAAAGAAGACCGGCGGAAATGGGTTACGAGCAGTACTTC.

This clonotype has a handful of counts. This rearrangement joins TRBV5-1 to TRBJ2-3; 12 bases are shared with TRBD2. Germline V lookup: CDR1 SGHRS, CDR2 YFSETQ. There are 16 residues in the CDR3. The junction had 7 bases not matched to a gene; V was cut back by 4 bases and J by 4 bases. CDR3 sequence: CASSRGGTSGPDTQYF. CDR3 sequence (DNA): TGCGCCAGCAGCCGGGGGGGGACTAGCGGGCCAGATACGCAGTATTTT.

Only a few counts were recorded for this clonotype. V usage is TRBV24-1 and J usage is TRBJ1-2; no reliable D call. Germline V gene sequence: CDR1 KGHDR, CDR2 SFDVKD. Trimming removed 3 bases at V and 7 bases at J, with 8 bases between. This CDR3 has 12 residues. CDR3 amino acids: CATSDTLLGYTF. For the CDR3, the DNA is TGTGCCACCAGTGATACCCTGCTTGGCTACACCTTC.

This clonotype was detected ten times or more. The chain is built from TRBV2 and TRBJ2-7; 7 bases are shared with TRBD2. Looked up from germline, CDR1 is SNHLY and CDR2 is FYNNEI. This CDR3 spans 15 amino acids. After removal of 7 bases from V and 0 bases from J, the junction contained 9 bases not matched to a gene. The CDR3 DNA follows: TGTGCCAGCAAGATCCGGGACTACCGCTCCTACGAGCAGTACTTC. This codes for CASKIRDYRSYEQYF.

The chain combines TRBV6-2 or TRBV6-3 with TRBJ1-2; 8 bases match TRBD1. This CDR3 is 15 amino acids long. Germline CDR1 reads MNHEY; CDR2 reads SVGEGT. V was clipped by 2 bases and J by 4 bases; unmatched bases: 6. CDR3 region: CASSYSRGHIYGYTF. The CDR3 coding sequence is TGTGCCAGCAGTTACAGCAGGGGGCATATCTATGGCTACACCTTC.

The chain carries TRBV5-1 and TRBJ2-1; 8 nucleotides align to TRBD1. Germline lookup yields CDR1 SGHRS and CDR2 YFSETQ. There are 15 residues in the CDR3. Trimming at V came to 3 bases and at J to 3 bases, leaving 5 bases not matched to a gene. The CDR3 sequence is CASSSRQGNYNEQFF. In nucleotides, the CDR3 is TGCGCCAGCAGCTCCAGACAGGGGAACTACAATGAGCAGTTCTTC.

The V gene is TRBV5-1, the J gene TRBJ1-3; possibly TRBD1 for D (6 bases). The germline CDR1 and CDR2 sequences are SGHRS and YFSETQ. This CDR3 is 16 amino acids long. With 4 bases removed from V and 2 bases from J, the gap between germline ends came to 16 bases. The CDR3 region is CASSKGQGGTGNTIYF. In DNA, the CDR3 is TGCGCCAGCAGCAAGGGACAAGGGGGGACTGGAAACACCATATATTTT.

This clonotype was seen many times. The rearrangement joins TRBV5-1 to TRBJ2-1; no reliable D call. The germline V gene encodes CDR1 SGHRS and CDR2 YFSETQ. With 5 bases removed from V and 6 bases from J, the gap between germline ends came to 12 bases. The CDR3 consists of 13 residues. The CDR3 here is CASSIDPANEQFF. The CDR3 DNA reads as TGCGCCAGCAGTATAGACCCCGCCAATGAGCAGTTCTTC.